This record looks at one T cell receptor (beta chain) sequence and its context. The data are from a study of shared clonotypes between healthy human individuals. Trimming cost V 7 bases and J 9 bases, with 22 bases left between them. The CDR3 runs to 14 residues. Germline V gene data show CDR1 as GTSNPN and CDR2 as SVGIG (reference sequence). Assay used: immunoSEQ multiplex PCR; TCRdb lists only in-frame clones, some missing. The sample includes approximately 500,000 clones, 95% to 97% of them seen just once. This clonotype was obtained from a woman aged 30 to 39 in good health. The gene calls are TRBV30 and TRBJ2-1; D may match TRBD1 or TRBD2 (5 bases each). Specimen: naive CD4+ T cells sorted from blood. Subset of the sample: CD45RA+ positively selected. The CDR3 reads CASSNRDPILEQFF. CDR3 nucleotide sequence: TGTGCCTCTTCAAACCGGGACCCAATCCTTGAGCAGTTCTTC.